A single sample is the source of the 7 T cell receptor beta chains below, sequenced in a study of tumor-infiltrating lymphocytes in primary liver carcinoma. Bulk tissue was left unsorted, and RNA and DNA were co-extracted from about 21-30 mg of it. A constant-region primer served to make TCR beta cDNA from about 0.45 ug total RNA. Employing slightly modified ARM-PCR, three nested multiplex PCR rounds were run, and these gave rise to the TCR beta libraries. Investigators reported that the first two PCR rounds, at around 11 cycles each, used TRBV1-TRBV30 forward primers with a C-beta reverse primer. One entry per CDR3 protein results from TCRdb running MiXCR on the multiplex PCR reads. The sample holds some 180,000 distinct CDR3 sequences, over 80% seen once. The specimen sequenced was tumor tissue from primary liver carcinoma. These TCRs come from a man aged 35 to 55 with primary liver carcinoma and hepatitis B virus infection.

With respect to this clonotype: Given a much more abundant clone one base away, this may be a read error. The gene calls are TRBV28 and TRBJ2-1; 10 bases align to TRBD1. The CDR3 contains 15 residues. Trimming at V came to 6 bases and at J to 5 bases, leaving 7 bases not matched to a gene. The germline gives CDR1 MDHEN, CDR2 SYDVKM. CDR3 sequence (DNA): TGTGCCAGCAGCCCAGGACAGGGGGTCCACAATGAGCAGTTCTTC. It yields the protein CASSPGQGVHNEQFF.

The chain has TRBV11-1 and TRBJ2-1, with D uncertain. The CDR3 is 15 residues long. Looked up from germline, CDR1 is SGHAT and CDR2 is FQDESV (reference sequence). CDR3 region: CVCRFQAPLDNEQFF. DNA for the CDR3: TGTGTCTGCAGGTTCCAGGCACCGCTGGACAATGAGCAGTTCTTC.

This clonotype was detected ten times or more. The chain has TRBV30 and TRBJ1-1; D gene ambiguous. The CDR3 totals 13 residues. CDR1 and CDR2 from the germline V gene are GTSNPN and SVGIG (reference sequence). The germline V and J ends were trimmed by 3 bases and 1 base, with 9 bases remaining between them. CDR3 sequence: CAWRNWRNTEAFF. The CDR3 DNA reads as TGTGCCTGGAGGAATTGGCGGAACACTGAAGCTTTCTTT.

The chain employs TRBV30 and TRBJ2-7; TRBD1 matches 10 bases. The CDR3 covers 12 residues. Trimming at V came to 0 bases and at J to 10 bases, leaving 3 bases not matched to a gene. Germline values: CDR1 GTSNPN, CDR2 SVGIG (reference sequence). The CDR3 region has the DNA TGTGCCTGGAGTGTAGGACAGGGGGACCAGTACTTC. Its protein is CAWSVGQGDQYF.

Remarks on this clonotype: The junction shows a germline mismatch at one end, possibly a read error. The V gene is TRBV29-1, the J gene TRBJ1-1; no firm D call. Per the germline V gene, CDR1 is SQVTM and CDR2 is ANQGSEA. This CDR3 spans 15 amino acids. The CDR3 DNA reads TGTAGCGTTGGTGGAGGATGGGGTATGATCACTGAAGTTTCCTTT. Its translation: CSVGGGWGMITEVSF.

The V gene is TRBV19, the J gene TRBJ2-3; D assignment may be TRBD1 or TRBD2 (5 bases each). The V end lost 5 bases, the J end lost 8 bases, and 17 bases lay between the germline ends. Germline loops: CDR1 LNHDA, CDR2 SQIVND (reference sequence). CDR3 length: 14 amino acids. In DNA, the CDR3 is TGTGCCAGTAGTTCCGGGACCAAGACCGGTACGCAGTATTTT. Amino acid sequence: CASSSGTKTGTQYF.

The rearrangement links TRBV6-1 to TRBJ1-1, with no clear D. V was cut by 11 bases and J by 13 bases, with 26 bases left in between. The CDR3 extends over 13 amino acids. CDR1 and CDR2 from the germline V gene are MNHNS and SASEGT. The CDR3 is CACRIPGTRMGFF. The CDR3 DNA sequence: TGTGCCTGTCGGATTCCGGGAACTCGAATGGGTTTCTTT.